Detailed here is one TCR beta chain. Its antigen is currently not known. No base quality information exists; no much larger clone differs at one position. Roughly 2 micrograms of genomic DNA were extracted from cryopreserved PBMCs for TCR beta library preparation. High-throughput TCR beta sequencing was performed on longitudinal blood samples from CLL patients receiving ibrutinib monotherapy. The patients took part in an open-label, single-center phase 2 trial of ibrutinib monotherapy. This specimen comes from a study of cytotoxic CD8 clonotypes in ibrutinib-treated CLL (dated by TCRdb to about 2021). About the full investigation: The cohort had about a dozen relapsed/refractory and around 16 treatment-naive patients; some 17 were IGHV unmutated. Responses were partial in about 25 patients and complete in 2; after median around 65 months follow-up, 14 stayed in remission and roughly twelve progressed. Response samples were obtained after a median of 12 months of treatment, with a range of roughly 6 to 36 months. On average, each sample had about 260,000 productive templates and approximately 100,000 productive rearrangements. Of the approximately 94 people in the trial, 26 had longitudinal samples available. Cryopreserved peripheral blood mononuclear cells were obtained before treatment, at response, and at either sustained remission or disease progression. Patients were still on ibrutinib when every remission and progressive disease sample was collected. Study-wide conclusions, independent of this receptor: Public clonotypes were found to be uncommon and were observed to contract or remain stable during treatment; the increase in clonality was shown to reflect expansion of private clonotypes at ibrutinib response. At ibrutinib response clonality went up, during sustained remission it held steady, and at progression it dropped back toward baseline. Baseline clonality exceeded that of age-matched healthy donors and correlated strongly with circulating CD8+ T-cell counts. Sampling times were not matched between patients in sustained remission and patients whose disease was progressing, and lymph node repertoires were not examined.

The CDR3 measures 14 amino acids from cysteine to phenylalanine. The kept DNA is CDR3 alone, 42 bases in frame from the first base. V has 5 bases trimmed and J has 7 bases trimmed; junction bases matching no gene number 7. CDR1 and CDR2 were assigned from the germline V gene as MNHNS and SASEGT. The goal of deep resolution MiSeq sequencing was a depth between 1 in 1 million and 1 in 200,000 T cells, and coverage averaged 10x per clonotype. The immunoSEQ hsTCRB Kit was used to generate TCR beta libraries. The original pipeline was this. ImmunoSEQ Data Assistant and ImmunoSEQ Analyzer were used for data analysis, and V, D and J genes were assigned according to IMGT definitions. Clonality, which ranges from 0 to 1, was calculated by subtracting the normalized Shannon entropy of productive rearrangement frequencies from one. Only overrepresented clonotypes making up at least 0.05% of each patient's repertoire were included in the public clonotype analysis. Around 13 age-matched healthy donor repertoires from immuneACCESS were used as controls for clonality. Held by TCRdb, this immuneACCESS table contains in-frame sequences only and omits some clones. Under half of the omission traces to an unresolved V gene where checked; the cause of the rest is unknown. V, J and clone size were drawn from that table, and D and trimming were deduced from the DNA. The sample table holds approximately 340,000 clones, of which 60% to 80% were seen once. The top ten clonotypes cover around 6.5% of the sample.

The material sequenced was PBMCs, taken after 36 months of ibrutinib treatment. This clonotype was obtained from a human donor with chronic lymphocytic leukemia. The chain was built from TRBV6-1 and TRBJ2-1; 8 bases in the junction line up with TRBD1. The DNA sequence is given as TGTGCCAGCAGTCAAGGACAGGGATGGAATGAGCAGTTCTTC. Its protein reads: CASSQGQGWNEQFF.